This T cell receptor beta chain was documented in a study of T-cell reconstitution after alpha-beta-depleted transplantation in children. Study results and limitations: Expanded graft clones numbering several hundred reportedly gave rise to alpha-beta T cells about two months after transplant.

For TCRbeta, the library was prepared with unique molecular identifiers. TCRdb re-derived calls from the PCR reads in MiXCR, one entry per CDR3 protein. The top ten clones hold about 2.6% of a sample with hundreds of thousands of distinct CDR3 sequences, about a quarter of them seen once. V dropped 6 bases and J dropped 0 bases, with 14 bases sitting between them. The CDR3 has 14 amino acids. Germline values: CDR1 DFQATT, CDR2 SNEGSKA (reference sequence). Turning to this clonotype: As yet, its antigen is unknown.

The chain is built from TRBV20-1 and TRBJ1-2, with D possibly being TRBD1 (5 bases). Sequenced here: PBMCs, sampled before TCRalphabeta/CD19-depleted stem cell transplant. The TCR originated in a girl aged 2-10 years with Fanconi anemia, due to receive a stem cell transplant. CDR3 sequence: CSAVSATANYGYTF. The CDR3 nucleotides are TGCAGTGCCGTTAGTGCGACAGCTAACTATGGCTACACCTTC.